These 5 T cell receptor beta chains originate from one sample sequenced in a study of shared clonotypes between healthy human individuals. Sequencing was performed with immunoSEQ multiplex PCR; in TCRdb, only in-frame clones are kept and a portion is missing. The sample yields 2 million to 2.5 million clones, 80% to 95% seen once. Input material: naive CD4+ T cells from PBMCs. The subset is: CD45RA+ positively selected. These receptors were collected from a man between 18 and 29 years old in good health. Some clones in this sample may be carry-over from other donors' samples.

V and J are TRBV5-1 and TRBJ2-1, with 11 bases lining up with TRBD2. The CDR3 is made up of 16 amino acids. Germline trimming cut 0 bases from V and 5 bases from J; bases unmatched to any gene: 4. CDR1 is SGHRS, CDR2 YFSETQ, per germline. In DNA form, the CDR3 reads TGCGCCAGCAGCTTGGTAGCGGGAGGGGACCACAATGAGCAGTTCTTC. Translating gives CASSLVAGGDHNEQFF.

The V gene is TRBV9, the J gene TRBJ1-1, with D unresolved. The length of the CDR3 is 13 residues. V lost 4 bases and J lost 5, with 12 bases in between. CDR1 and CDR2 from the germline V gene are SGDLS and YYNGEE. The CDR3, as DNA: TGTGCCAGCAGCCAGCATGTGGTGACTGAAGCTTTCTTT. This translates into CASSQHVVTEAFF.

Note on this clone: Other DNA sequences of this sample code for an identical CDR3. The chain couples TRBV5-1 to TRBJ1-1; D is unclear. This CDR3 contains 14 residues. The V end was cut by 1 base, the J end by 1 base, with 8 bases between. Germline values: CDR1 SGHRS, CDR2 YFSETQ. The DNA of the CDR3 is TGCGCCAGCAGCTTGTTGGGTGGGAACACTGAAGCTTTCTTT. Its protein is CASSLLGGNTEAFF.

The chain carries TRBV6-1 and TRBJ1-5; D ambiguous. Trimming removed 6 bases from V and 1 base from J, with 13 bases in between. CDR3 size: 15 residues. Germline CDR1 and CDR2: MNHNS and SASEGT. The CDR3 sequence: CASRPVIPSNQPQHF. The CDR3 DNA sequence: TGTGCCAGCAGGCCCGTTATACCGAGCAATCAGCCCCAGCATTTT.

The chain is built from TRBV7-8 and TRBJ2-7; TRBD2 might be the D (6 bases). Germline V gene lookup returns CDR1 SGHVS and CDR2 FQNEAQ. The CDR3 has 14 residues. V was pared by 2 bases and J by 3 bases, with 11 bases between. The CDR3 loop reads CASSLRAGNYEQYF. The CDR3 DNA reads TGTGCCAGCAGCTTACGGGCGGGGAACTACGAGCAGTACTTC. The full variable domain, rest sourced from reference TRBV7-8 and TRBJ2-7, is GAGVSQSPRYKVAKRGQDVALRCDPISGHVSLFWYQQALGQGPEFLTYFQNEAQLDKSGLPSDRFFAERPEGSVSTLKIQRTQQEDSAVYLCASSLRAGNYEQYFGPGTRLTVT.